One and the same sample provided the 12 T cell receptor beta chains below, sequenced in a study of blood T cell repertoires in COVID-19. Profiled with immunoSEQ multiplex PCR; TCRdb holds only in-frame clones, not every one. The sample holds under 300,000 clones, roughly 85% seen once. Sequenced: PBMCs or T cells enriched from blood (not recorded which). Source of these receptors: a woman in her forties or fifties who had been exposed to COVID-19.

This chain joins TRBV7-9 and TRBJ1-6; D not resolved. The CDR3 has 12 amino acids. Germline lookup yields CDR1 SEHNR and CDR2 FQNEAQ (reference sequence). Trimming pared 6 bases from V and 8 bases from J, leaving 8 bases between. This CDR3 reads CASSRSDSPLHF. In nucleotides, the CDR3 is TGTGCCAGCAGTCGGAGTGATTCACCCCTCCACTTT.

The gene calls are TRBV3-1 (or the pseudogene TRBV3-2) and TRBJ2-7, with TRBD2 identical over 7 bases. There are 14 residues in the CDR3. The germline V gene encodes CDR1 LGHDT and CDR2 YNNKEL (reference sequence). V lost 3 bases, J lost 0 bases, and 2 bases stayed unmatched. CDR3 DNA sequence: TGTGCCAGCAGCCAGCGGGGGAGCTCCTACGAGCAGTACTTC. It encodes CASSQRGSSYEQYF.

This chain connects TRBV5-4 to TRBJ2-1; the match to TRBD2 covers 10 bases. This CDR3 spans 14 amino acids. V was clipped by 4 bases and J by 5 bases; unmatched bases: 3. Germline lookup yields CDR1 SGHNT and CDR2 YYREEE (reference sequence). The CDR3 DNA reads TGTGCCAGCAGCAGCGGGGGGGCCCACAATGAGCAGTTCTTC. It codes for CASSSGGAHNEQFF.

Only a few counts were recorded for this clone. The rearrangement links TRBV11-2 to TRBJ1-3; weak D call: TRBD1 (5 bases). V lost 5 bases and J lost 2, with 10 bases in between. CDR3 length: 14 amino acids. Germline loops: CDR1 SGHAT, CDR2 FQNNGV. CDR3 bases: TGTGCCAGCAGCCCAGGGTTAACTGGAAACACCATATATTTT. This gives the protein CASSPGLTGNTIYF.

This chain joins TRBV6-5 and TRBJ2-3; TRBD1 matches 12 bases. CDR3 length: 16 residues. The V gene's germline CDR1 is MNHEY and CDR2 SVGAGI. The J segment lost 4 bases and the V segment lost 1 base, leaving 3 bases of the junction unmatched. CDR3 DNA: TGTGCCAGCAGTTACTTGGGGACAGGGGGCTCAGATACGCAGTATTTT. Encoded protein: CASSYLGTGGSDTQYF.

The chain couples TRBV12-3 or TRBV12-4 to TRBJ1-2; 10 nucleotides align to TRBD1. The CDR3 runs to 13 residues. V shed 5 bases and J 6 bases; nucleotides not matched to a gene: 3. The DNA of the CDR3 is TGTGCCAGCAGTGGACAGGGGGAAAATGGCTACACCTTC. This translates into CASSGQGENGYTF.

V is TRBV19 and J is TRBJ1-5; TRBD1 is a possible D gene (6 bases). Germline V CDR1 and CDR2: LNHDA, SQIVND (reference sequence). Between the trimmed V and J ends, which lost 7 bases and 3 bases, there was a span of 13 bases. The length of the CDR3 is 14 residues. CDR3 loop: CASNPGGNNQPQHF. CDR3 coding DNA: TGTGCCAGTAACCCGGGGGGCAACAATCAGCCCCAGCATTTT.

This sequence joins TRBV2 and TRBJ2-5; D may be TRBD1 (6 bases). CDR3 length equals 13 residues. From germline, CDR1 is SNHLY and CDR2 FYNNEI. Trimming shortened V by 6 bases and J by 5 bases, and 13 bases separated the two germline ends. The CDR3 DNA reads TGTGCCAGCAGGGGTGGGGGCCGCGAGACCCAGTACTTC. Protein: CASRGGGRETQYF.

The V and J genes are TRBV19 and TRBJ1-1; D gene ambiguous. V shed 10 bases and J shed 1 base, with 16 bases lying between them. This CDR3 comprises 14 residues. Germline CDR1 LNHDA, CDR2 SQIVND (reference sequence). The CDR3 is CATKRALTNTEAFF. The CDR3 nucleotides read TGTGCCACAAAGCGGGCACTAACGAACACTGAAGCTTTCTTT.

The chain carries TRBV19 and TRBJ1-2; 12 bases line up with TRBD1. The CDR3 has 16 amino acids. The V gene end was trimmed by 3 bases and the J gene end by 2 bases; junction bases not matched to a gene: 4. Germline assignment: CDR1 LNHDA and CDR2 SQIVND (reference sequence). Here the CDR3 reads CASSIGTGGFNYGYTF. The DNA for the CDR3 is TGTGCCAGTAGTATTGGGACAGGGGGCTTCAACTATGGCTACACCTTC.

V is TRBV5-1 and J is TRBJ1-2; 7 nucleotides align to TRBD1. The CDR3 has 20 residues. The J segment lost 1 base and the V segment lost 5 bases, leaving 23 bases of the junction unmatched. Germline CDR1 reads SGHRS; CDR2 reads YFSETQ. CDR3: CASRHSLGGLMPNINYGYTF. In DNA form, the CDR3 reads TGCGCCAGCAGACATTCACTAGGGGGCTTAATGCCAAACATTAACTATGGCTACACCTTC. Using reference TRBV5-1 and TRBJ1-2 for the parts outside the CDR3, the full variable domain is KAGVTQTPRYLIKTRGQQVTLSCSPISGHRSVSWYQQTPGQGLQFLFEYFSETQRNKGNFPGRFSGRQFSNSRSEMNVSTLELGDSALYLCASRHSLGGLMPNINYGYTFGSGTRLTVV.

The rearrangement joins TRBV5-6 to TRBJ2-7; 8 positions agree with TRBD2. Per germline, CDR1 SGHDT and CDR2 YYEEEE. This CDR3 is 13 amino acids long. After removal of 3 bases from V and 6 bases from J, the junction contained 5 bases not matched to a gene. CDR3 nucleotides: TGTGCCAGCAGCTCGGGACTAGTAGGCGAGCAGTACTTC. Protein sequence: CASSSGLVGEQYF.